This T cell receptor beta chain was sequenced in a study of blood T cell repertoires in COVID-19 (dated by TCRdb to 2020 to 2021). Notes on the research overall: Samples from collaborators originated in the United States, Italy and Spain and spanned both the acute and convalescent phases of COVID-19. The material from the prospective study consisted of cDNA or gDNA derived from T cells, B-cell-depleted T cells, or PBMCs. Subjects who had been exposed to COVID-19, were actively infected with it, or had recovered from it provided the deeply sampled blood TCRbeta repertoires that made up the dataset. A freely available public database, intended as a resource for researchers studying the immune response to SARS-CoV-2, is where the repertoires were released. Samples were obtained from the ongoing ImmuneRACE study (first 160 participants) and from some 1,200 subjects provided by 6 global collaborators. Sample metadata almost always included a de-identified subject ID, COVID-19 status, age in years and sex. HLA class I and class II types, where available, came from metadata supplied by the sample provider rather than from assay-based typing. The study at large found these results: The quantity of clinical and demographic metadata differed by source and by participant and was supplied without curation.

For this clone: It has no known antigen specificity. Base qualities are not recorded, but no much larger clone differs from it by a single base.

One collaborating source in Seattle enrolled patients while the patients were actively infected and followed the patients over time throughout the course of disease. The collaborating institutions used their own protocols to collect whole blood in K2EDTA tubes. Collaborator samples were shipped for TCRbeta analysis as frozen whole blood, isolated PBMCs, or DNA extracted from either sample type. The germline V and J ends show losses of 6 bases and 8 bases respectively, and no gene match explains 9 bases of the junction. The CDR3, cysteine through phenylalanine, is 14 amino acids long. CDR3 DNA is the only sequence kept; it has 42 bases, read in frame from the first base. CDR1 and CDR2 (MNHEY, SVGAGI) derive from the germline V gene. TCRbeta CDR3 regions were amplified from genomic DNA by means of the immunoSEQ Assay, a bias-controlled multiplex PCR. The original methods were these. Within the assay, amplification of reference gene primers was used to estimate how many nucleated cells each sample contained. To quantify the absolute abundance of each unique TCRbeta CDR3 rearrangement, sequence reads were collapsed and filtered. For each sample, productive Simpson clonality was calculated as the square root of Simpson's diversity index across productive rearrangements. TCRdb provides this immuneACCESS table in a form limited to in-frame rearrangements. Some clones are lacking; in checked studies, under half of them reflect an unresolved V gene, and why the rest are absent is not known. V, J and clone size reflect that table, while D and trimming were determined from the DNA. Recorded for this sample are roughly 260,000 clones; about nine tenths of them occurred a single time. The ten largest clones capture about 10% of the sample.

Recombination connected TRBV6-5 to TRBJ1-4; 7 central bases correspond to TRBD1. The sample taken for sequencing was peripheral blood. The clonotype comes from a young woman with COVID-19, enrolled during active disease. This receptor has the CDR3 CASRPIQGYEKLFF. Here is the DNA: TGTGCCAGCAGACCGATACAGGGGTACGAAAAACTGTTTTTT.